This T cell receptor (beta chain) was captured by sequencing in a study of blood T cell repertoires in COVID-19. Trimming removed 3 bases from V and 1 base from J; junction bases left unmatched: 6. CDR1 SEHNR and CDR2 FQNEAQ come from the germline V gene (reference sequence). The CDR3 covers 15 residues. Adults between about 18 and 95 years of age took part from 24 US areas. Participants' own reports of clinical history determined their cohort assignment. Recovery meant two consecutive negative NP/OP PCR tests, professional clearance, or resolved symptoms. As originally analysed: Estimates of nucleated cell counts were drawn from the amplification of reference gene primers. The table came from immunoSEQ multiplex PCR; TCRdb's copy has only in-frame clones and leaves some out. That table furnishes V, J and clone size, whereas the DNA furnished D and trimming. The profile shows about 140,000 clones, nearly 80% of them singletons.

This clone was seen only once. Sequencing was done on a sample of PBMCs or T cells enriched from blood (not recorded which). This chain joins TRBV7-9 and TRBJ2-7, with 7 bases that match TRBD2. The receptor comes from a woman aged 45-65 years who had recovered from COVID-19. As DNA, the CDR3 is TGTGCCAGCAGCTTCACGGCTAGCGGATCCTACGAGCAGTACTTC. This translates into CASSFTASGSYEQYF.